This T cell receptor beta chain appears in the sequencing data of a study of neoadjuvant anti-PD-1 for oral cavity cancer. Study summary: Patients without progression received a fourth nivolumab dose around day 43, then surgical resection on days 50-56. Study conclusions and caveats: Higher pretreatment Treg/Th17 ratios tracked higher pretreatment blood clonality. Each response group had just a few patients in TCR analyses.

The V and J ends lost 4 bases and 0 bases, in that order; junction bases with no gene match: 0. The CDR3 extends over 14 amino acids. From germline, CDR1 is SNHLY and CDR2 FYNNEI. Cohort: HPV-negative, locally advanced oral cavity squamous cell carcinoma patients. TCRdb's table, derived via immunoSEQ multiplex PCR, lists solely in-frame clones and lacks some. The repertoire has over 14,000 clones, about 70% of them found once; the top ten carry 3.1%. Points on this clone: Its antigen remains unidentified.

The rearrangement uses TRBV2 and TRBJ1-5, with TRBD1 matching 7 bases. This sequence was found in a person aged 40 to 85 with oral cavity squamous cell carcinoma. This specimen consisted of PBMCs, obtained before nivolumab (anti-PD-1) treatment. The CDR3 sequence is CASSGDSSNQPQHF. CDR3 bases: TGTGCCAGCAGTGGGGACAGTAGCAATCAGCCCCAGCATTTT.